This T cell receptor (beta chain) was retrieved from a study of post-analysis software for immune sequencing data (dated by TCRdb to about 2015). Turning to the overall study: Recorded disease courses included relapsing-remitting, secondary progressive and progressive-relapsing multiple sclerosis, with some patients lacking subtype annotation. Patient repertoires were compared against ten to eleven previously published healthy control repertoires from donors aged about 6 to 25 years. A subset of samples was prepared in parallel using single-end sample barcoding, then pooled and co-amplified after Illumina adapter ligation.

Between the V and J ends, shortened by 8 bases and 0 bases respectively, the junction contains 8 bases. CDR1 and CDR2 were assigned from the germline V gene as SQVTM and ANQGSEA. The CDR3 contains 12 residues, cysteine and phenylalanine counted. Left in the record is the CDR3 DNA by itself, 36 bases read in frame from the first base. Broad study findings and their caveats: Significantly higher frequencies in patients than in controls were found for roughly 5 TRBV segments, including TRBV5-6, TRBV5-1 and TRBV20-1. Compared with controls, multiple sclerosis patients had significantly lower normalized Chao1 diversity, a finding suggesting substantial peripheral T-cell clonal expansion. The multiple sclerosis patient group was slightly younger than the control group. Strong co-clustering of samples prepared in the same batch was shown by direct clustering with F measure, prompting a batch-effect correction.

This clonotype was detected only a few times. The specificity of this receptor is unknown. No base-level quality is on record; no much larger clone is a single base apart. TCR beta repertoires were profiled from peripheral blood of about a dozen young patients with multiple sclerosis to demonstrate the VDJtools post-analysis software. The patients with multiple sclerosis were children and adolescents between about 6 and 17 years of age. The library was generated by PCR. Data came from an Illumina HiSeq 2500. Unique molecular identifiers were incorporated into TCR beta cDNA libraries to reduce PCR and sequencing biases. Per 1 to 10 million input T cells, approximately 500,000 cDNA molecules were obtained, such that each molecule approximated one T cell. Patient libraries were prepared and sequenced with the same protocol used for the earlier healthy control dataset. Samples belonging to the same batch were prepared together, multiplexed and sequenced on a shared HiSeq lane. The source study handled its data this way. Raw barcoded reads were processed with MIGEC, discarding single-read molecular identifier groups before consensus assembly and CDR3 extraction. VDJtools was used for post-analysis of the clonotype tables, with diversity normalized by down-sampling every dataset to the smallest sample size. Repertoire overlap clustering matched CDR3 amino acid but not nucleotide sequences to correct batch-related cross-sample contamination. Through fastp at Q25 and MiXCR, TCRdb rebuilt clones from the public reads, retaining in-frame beta chains. Each CDR3 protein appears once, grouped with its most common genes and DNA. Clone size and V and J calls follow TCRdb, not the original study. For this sample there are roughly 870,000 distinct CDR3 sequences; roughly 58% appear just once. The ten largest clones add up to 4.6% of the sample.

Sequenced input: blood. The source of this sequence is a girl aged 10-17 years with multiple sclerosis. The sequence is built from TRBV29-1 and TRBJ2-1; the D gene remains uncertain. The CDR3 reads as follows: CSSISSYNEQFF. The DNA sequence is as follows: TGCAGCAGCATTAGCTCCTACAATGAGCAGTTCTTC.